This TCR beta chain was recorded in a study of blood T cell repertoires in COVID-19. Overall study context: COVID-19 samples, acute and convalescent, were from the United States, Italy and Spain.

Trimming removed 3 bases from V and 3 bases from J; junction bases left unmatched: 13. In germline, CDR1 is LNHDA, CDR2 SQIVND (reference sequence). CDR3 length: 19 amino acids. Some clones are missing from TCRdb's copy, which holds only in-frame ones; the method was immunoSEQ multiplex PCR. The sample lists 250,000 or so clones, 86% seen once, with under 2.5% in the top ten. Sequenced input: peripheral blood. This chain uses TRBV19 with TRBJ2-3; TRBD2 aligns across 12 bases. The clonotype was recovered from a man aged 25-45 years with active or convalescent COVID-19. The CDR3 DNA is TGTGCCAGTAGTATTAGATCCCCTGGACTAGCGGGAACGACAGATACGCAGTATTTT. It specifies CASSIRSPGLAGTTDTQYF.